This paragraph covers one T cell receptor (beta chain) sequence. Its antigen is currently unknown. Deletions cut 3 bases from V and 5 bases from J, with 10 bases between. Looked up from germline, CDR1 is KGHSH and CDR2 is LQKENI. This CDR3 region has 13 residues. The sample belongs to a study of T cell responses to AZD1222 COVID-19 vaccine. Libraries were prepared by immunoSEQ multiplex PCR; TCRdb keeps only in-frame clonotypes and omits some of them. The sample yields 85,000 to 130,000 clones, roughly 92% seen once. General study findings and limits: Increases in Spike-specific TCR breadth and depth were seen after two AZD1222 doses. Donors, mostly white British, included more females; clonal diversity was possibly underestimated.

The chain employs TRBV18 and TRBJ2-5; the D is unclear. This TCR derives from an adult in good health. The starting material was peripheral blood, obtained on day 0 of AZD1222 vaccination. For the CDR3, the DNA is TGTGCCAGCTCACCTACTCAAGGGGAGACCCAGTACTTC. Amino acids: CASSPTQGETQYF.